These T cell receptor beta chains were read from a single sample in a study of cytomegalovirus exposure and HLA in healthy donors. Method: immunoSEQ multiplex PCR; TCRdb's copy keeps in-frame clones and lacks some. The table shows about 240,000 clones, with approximately 83% occurring only once. Input material: PBMCs. These receptors all stem from a woman aged 25 to 39 in good health and CMV-seropositive. Both conserved end residues are part of each CDR3. A D gene is named only where the DNA matches it firmly. A row's size may be missing; if present it is once, few, many or a size class.

J gene	V gene	D gene	clone size	CDR3 protein	CDR3 DNA
TRBJ2-7	TRBV10-1	-	-	CASSESRGTYEQYF	TGCGCCAGCAGTGAGTCTCGAGGAACCTACGAGCAGTACTTC
TRBJ2-1	TRBV12-5	TRBD2	once	CASGLTPPGVSGRAESYNEQFF	TGTGCTAGTGGTTTGACCCCCCCGGGGGTTAGCGGGAGGGCCGAATCCTACAATGAGCAGTTCTTC
TRBJ1-2	TRBV6-6	-	-	CASSLSDGYTF	TGTGCCAGCAGTCTCAGCGATGGCTACACCTTC
TRBJ2-7	TRBV19	TRBD2	-	CASSLGLAGGFRYEQYF	TGTGCCAGTAGTCTGGGACTAGCGGGAGGATTTAGATACGAGCAGTACTTC
TRBJ2-7	TRBV30	TRBD1	-	CASQRDRPSEQYF	TGTGCCTCTCAACGGGACAGGCCAAGCGAGCAGTACTTC
TRBJ1-2	TRBV6-5	-	-	CASSPKTLEGYTF	TGTGCCAGCAGTCCTAAGACTCTAGAAGGCTACACCTTC
TRBJ2-3	TRBV30	-	once	CAWSRNRVTDTQYF	TGTGCCTGGAGTAGGAACAGGGTAACAGATACGCAGTATTTT
TRBJ1-3	TRBV15	-	-	CATSRGQSSSGNTIYF	TGTGCCACCAGCAGAGGACAGTCCTCCTCTGGAAACACCATATATTTT
TRBJ2-3	TRBV9	-	-	CASSLGGGLTDTQYF	TGTGCCAGCAGCCTAGGGGGAGGCCTCACAGATACGCAGTATTTT
TRBJ1-1	TRBV5-8	-	-	CASSPGLFGNTEAFF	TGTGCCAGCAGCCCCGGACTTTTTGGGAACACTGAAGCTTTCTTT
TRBJ2-7	TRBV30	-	-	CAWSFGQKYEQYF	TGTGCCTGGAGTTTCGGACAGAAATACGAGCAGTACTTC
TRBJ2-5	TRBV27	-	-	CASSFQETQYF	TGTGCCAGCAGCTTCCAAGAGACCCAGTACTTC
TRBJ2-1	TRBV25-1	TRBD1	-	CASRTWDRAFF	TGTGCCAGCAGGACTTGGGACAGAGCGTTCTTC
TRBJ2-3	TRBV5-1	TRBD2	-	CASSIAGTRADTQYF	TGCGCCAGCAGCATCGCCGGGACTAGGGCAGATACGCAGTATTTT
TRBJ1-2	TRBV6-1	TRBD1	once	CASSTGGQGYTF	TGTGCCAGCAGCACAGGGGGGCAGGGCTACACCTTC
TRBJ1-5	TRBV30	-	once	CAWQGTLSNQPQHF	TGTGCCTGGCAAGGGACACTCAGCAATCAGCCCCAGCATTTT
TRBJ1-5	TRBV2	-	-	CASSSHPIQGHQPQHF	TGTGCCAGCAGTTCCCACCCCATTCAGGGGCATCAGCCCCAGCATTTT
TRBJ2-5	TRBV11-3	-	-	CASSLDWSQAEETQYF	TGTGCCAGCAGCTTAGACTGGTCTCAGGCTGAAGAGACCCAGTACTTC
TRBJ1-1	TRBV6-1	-	-	CAGEPSGSGAEAFF	TGTGCCGGGGAGCCTTCGGGGTCGGGCGCTGAAGCTTTCTTT
TRBJ1-1	TRBV19	-	-	CASTTMGREAFF	TGTGCCAGTACGACGATGGGGCGTGAAGCTTTCTTT
TRBJ1-2	TRBV18	-	few	CASSPPGQDYGYTF	TGTGCCAGCTCACCTCCGGGACAAGATTATGGCTACACCTTC
TRBJ1-2	TRBV6-5	TRBD1	-	CASSYSTGDYGYTF	TGTGCCAGCAGTTACTCGACAGGGGACTATGGCTACACCTTC
TRBJ1-1	TRBV2	-	-	CASSEAAGFTEAFF	TGTGCCAGCAGTGAAGCTGCAGGGTTCACTGAAGCTTTCTTT
TRBJ1-5	TRBV6-1	TRBD1	-	CASDTRQGGQPQHF	TGTGCCAGCGATACCCGACAGGGGGGTCAGCCCCAGCATTTT
TRBJ2-2	TRBV7-3	TRBD1	-	CASRSGTGNTGELFF	TGTGCCAGCAGATCAGGGACAGGAAACACCGGGGAGCTGTTTTTT
TRBJ2-1	TRBV11-2	-	-	CASSLGGAINNEQFF	TGTGCCAGCAGCTTAGGGGGCGCAATCAACAATGAGCAGTTCTTC
TRBJ2-3	TRBV30	TRBD2	-	CALGRESSTDTQYF	TGTGCCCTGGGGCGGGAGTCAAGCACAGATACGCAGTATTTT
TRBJ1-2	TRBV5-4	-	-	CASSRPGLLGGYTF	TGTGCCAGCAGCCGACCGGGACTCCTAGGTGGCTACACCTTC
TRBJ2-3	TRBV5-1	-	-	CASTPGIPVGDTQYF	TGCGCCAGCACCCCGGGGATTCCAGTGGGAGATACGCAGTATTTT
TRBJ1-3	TRBV6-5	-	-	CASSYSSSGNTIYF	TGTGCCAGCAGTTACTCGAGCTCTGGAAACACCATATATTTT
TRBJ1-5	TRBV23-1	-	-	CASSQSKRPGQSNQPQHF	TGCGCCAGCAGTCAATCCAAGCGTCCCGGACAGAGCAATCAGCCCCAGCATTTT
TRBJ1-5	TRBV11-2	-	once	CASSHTGTSNQPQHF	TGTGCCAGCAGCCATACAGGGACTAGCAATCAGCCCCAGCATTTT
TRBJ1-1	TRBV6-1	-	-	CASSGVFGGGTEAFF	TGTGCCAGCAGTGGAGTCTTTGGGGGGGGAACTGAAGCTTTCTTT
TRBJ2-1	TRBV15	-	-	CATTRQAYNEQFF	TGTGCCACCACCCGACAGGCCTACAATGAGCAGTTCTTC
TRBJ1-2	TRBV6-4	TRBD1	-	CASSPDRDRGYTF	TGTGCCAGCAGTCCCGACAGGGATCGCGGCTACACCTTC
TRBJ2-2	TRBV11-2	TRBD1	once	CASSLTGVATGELFF	TGTGCCAGCAGCTTGACAGGGGTGGCCACCGGGGAGCTGTTTTTT
TRBJ2-1	TRBV5-1	-	-	CASSRDTLLYNEQFF	TGCGCCAGCAGTCGGGACACCCTCCTGTACAATGAGCAGTTCTTC
TRBJ1-1	TRBV9	-	-	CASGKGPVVTEAFF	TGTGCCAGCGGAAAGGGGCCGGTTGTAACTGAAGCTTTCTTT
TRBJ2-1	TRBV7-7	-	-	CASSLERGGEQFF	TGTGCCAGCAGCTTAGAACGAGGGGGTGAGCAGTTCTTC
TRBJ2-3	TRBV5-1	TRBD2	-	CASSFVAGGEADTQYF	TGCGCCAGCAGCTTTGTAGCGGGAGGGGAGGCAGATACGCAGTATTTT
TRBJ2-7	TRBV7-3	-	-	CASSLTSPAGMRYEQYF	TGTGCCAGCAGCTTAACGTCCCCGGCGGGAATGCGGTACGAGCAGTACTTC